Sequencing of this T cell receptor beta chain was carried out in a study of T cell responses to AZD1222 COVID-19 vaccine. Here immunoSEQ multiplex PCR was the method, and the copy in TCRdb shows in-frame clones only, minus some. The table has roughly 150,000 clones, roughly 91% seen once; the top ten hold more than 3%. Germline V CDR1 and CDR2: LGHDT, YNNKEL (reference sequence). This CDR3 has 15 amino acids. V was trimmed by 5 bases and J by 5 bases, leaving 18 bases between them. Turning to this clone: Its specificity is unknown.

Study-level findings and limits: White British donors predominated, females outnumbered males, and clonal diversity was possibly underestimated.

Sequenced here: peripheral blood, sampled 28 days after the second AZD1222 dose. This receptor was identified in an adult who received the AZD1222 COVID-19 vaccine. The gene calls are TRBV3-1 (or the pseudogene TRBV3-2) and TRBJ2-5; maybe TRBD2 (5 bases). The CDR3 is CASSAQTGGPETQYF. In DNA form, the CDR3 reads TGTGCCAGCAGCGCCCAGACTGGAGGACCGGAGACCCAGTACTTC.